This T cell receptor (beta chain) was documented in a study of blood T cells in healthy people across ages. Study-wide results and caveats: It was not possible, with unsorted PBMCs, to conclusively compare naive and antigen-experienced cells.

As for this clonotype: Its antigen remains unidentified.

Together with a sample-barcoded 5' primer, a J-beta primer mix was included in a second PCR lasting about 7 to 11 cycles. TCRdb re-called the 5' RACE reads with MiXCR, one entry per CDR3 protein. The data contain about a million distinct CDR3 sequences, under 40% of them singletons. Each donor was a healthy Caucasian individual from Russia, aged roughly 6 to 90. Total RNA, at least 6 micrograms per sample, came from PBMCs. This CDR3 contains 14 residues. Trimming cost V 0 bases and J 4 bases, with 10 bases left between them. The germline gives CDR1 SGDLS, CDR2 YYNGEE. The sequencing input was blood. This TCR was sampled from a man aged 18 to 35 in good health. The J gene is TRBJ1-2, the V gene TRBV9; D gene uncertain. The CDR3 region has the DNA TGTGCCAGCAGCGTAGGATATGGAGGCTATGGCTACACCTTC. This codes for CASSVGYGGYGYTF.